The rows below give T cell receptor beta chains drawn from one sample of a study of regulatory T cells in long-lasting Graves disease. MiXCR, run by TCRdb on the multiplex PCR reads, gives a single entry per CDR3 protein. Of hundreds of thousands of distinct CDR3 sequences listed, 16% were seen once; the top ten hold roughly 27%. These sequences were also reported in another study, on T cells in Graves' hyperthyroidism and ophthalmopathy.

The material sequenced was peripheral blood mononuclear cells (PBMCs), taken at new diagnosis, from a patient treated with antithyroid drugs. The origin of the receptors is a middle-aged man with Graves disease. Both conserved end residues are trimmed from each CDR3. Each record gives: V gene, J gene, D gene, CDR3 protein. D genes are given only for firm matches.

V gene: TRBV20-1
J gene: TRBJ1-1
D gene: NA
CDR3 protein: SASPGGPHHTEAF

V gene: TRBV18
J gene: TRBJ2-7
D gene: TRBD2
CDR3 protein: ASSGGERGGYEQY

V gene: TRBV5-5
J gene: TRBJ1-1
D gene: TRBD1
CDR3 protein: ASSAGTGGGKAF

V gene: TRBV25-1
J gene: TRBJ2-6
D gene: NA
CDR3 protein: ASSRRTSGANVLT

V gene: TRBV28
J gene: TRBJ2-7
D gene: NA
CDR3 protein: ASSLFAQVD

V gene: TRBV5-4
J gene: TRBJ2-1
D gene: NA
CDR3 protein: ASSLGARGYNEQF

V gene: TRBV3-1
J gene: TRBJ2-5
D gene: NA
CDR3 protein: ASSQDLWTVLETQY

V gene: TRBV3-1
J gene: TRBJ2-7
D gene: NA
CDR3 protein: ASSQGPLRDEQY

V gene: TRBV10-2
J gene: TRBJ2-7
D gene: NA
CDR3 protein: ASSTRGSHEQY

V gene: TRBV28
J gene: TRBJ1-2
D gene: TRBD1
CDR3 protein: ASSLRGTGGTNYGYT

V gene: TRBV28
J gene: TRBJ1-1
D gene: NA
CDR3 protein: ASSPFDTLNTEAF

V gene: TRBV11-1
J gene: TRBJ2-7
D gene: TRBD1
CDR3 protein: ASSETGVGYEQY

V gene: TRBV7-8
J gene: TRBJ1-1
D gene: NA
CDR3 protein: ASSPVGLAAF

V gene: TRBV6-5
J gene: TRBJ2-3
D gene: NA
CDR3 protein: ASSSQQASDTQY

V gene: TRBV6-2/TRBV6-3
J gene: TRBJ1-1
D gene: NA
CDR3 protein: ASSQNGAVTEAF

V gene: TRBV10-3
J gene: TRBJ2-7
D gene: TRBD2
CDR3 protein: AIGGSGTSFSYEQY

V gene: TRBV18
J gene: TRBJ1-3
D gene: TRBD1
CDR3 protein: ASSHIGQAEGNTIY

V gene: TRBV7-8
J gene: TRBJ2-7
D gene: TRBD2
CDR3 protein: ASSLPAGPTYEQY

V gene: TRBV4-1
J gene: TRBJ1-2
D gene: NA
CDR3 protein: ASSHGGRTVYGYT

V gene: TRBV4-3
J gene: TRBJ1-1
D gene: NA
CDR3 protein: ASSQDIWMDTEAF

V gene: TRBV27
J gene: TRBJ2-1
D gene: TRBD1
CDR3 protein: ASSEGDRGWNEQF

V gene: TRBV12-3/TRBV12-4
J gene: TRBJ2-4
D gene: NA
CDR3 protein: ASTPSPQGIQY

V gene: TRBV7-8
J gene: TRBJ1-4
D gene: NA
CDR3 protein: ASSLAVWGHEKLF

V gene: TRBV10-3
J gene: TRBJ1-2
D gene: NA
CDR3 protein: AISRTGGDYGYT

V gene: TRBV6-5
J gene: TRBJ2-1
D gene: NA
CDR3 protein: ASSYSWQGRF

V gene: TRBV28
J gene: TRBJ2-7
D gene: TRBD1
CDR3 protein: ASSAAGQGSYEQY

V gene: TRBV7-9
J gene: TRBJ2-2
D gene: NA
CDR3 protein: ASSFVNTGELF

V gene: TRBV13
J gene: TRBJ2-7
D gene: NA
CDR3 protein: ASSLGAGEGYEQY

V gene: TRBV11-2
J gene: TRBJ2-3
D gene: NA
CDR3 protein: ASSSTGSSQY

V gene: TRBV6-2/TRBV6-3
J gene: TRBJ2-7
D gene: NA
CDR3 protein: ASSDQGRGEQY

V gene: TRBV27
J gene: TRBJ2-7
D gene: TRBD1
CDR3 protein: ASSFGWDSRAREQY

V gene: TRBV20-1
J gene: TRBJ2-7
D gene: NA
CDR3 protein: SASSRTVLKQY

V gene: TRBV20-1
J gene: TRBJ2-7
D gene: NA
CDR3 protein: SAGTSRGPYEQY

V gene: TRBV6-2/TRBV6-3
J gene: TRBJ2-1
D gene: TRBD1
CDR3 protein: ASSPYGTGSSNEQF